Listed below are T cell receptor beta chains from one sample, sequenced in a study of blood T cell repertoires in COVID-19. The method was immunoSEQ multiplex PCR; TCRdb's version includes in-frame clones alone and lacks a portion of them. The sample carries about 320,000 clones, around nine tenths recorded once. Sequencing used PBMCs or T cells enriched from blood (not recorded which). These receptors originate from a woman aged 25 to 45 who had been exposed to COVID-19. CDR3s include the opening cysteine and the closing phenylalanine or tryptophan. The order of the fields is J gene, clone size, V gene, D gene, CDR3 protein, CDR3 DNA. A D gene is named only where the DNA matches it firmly. Clone size appears in some rows only: once, few, many, or a class for an expanded clone.

>TRBJ2-3|-|TRBV27|TRBD2
CASQPRGDTDTQYF
TGTGCCAGCCAACCGCGGGGGGACACAGATACGCAGTATTTT
>TRBJ1-6|once|TRBV6-5|TRBD1
CASRAGQGYSALHF
TGTGCCAGCCGGGCTGGACAGGGGTATTCGGCCCTCCACTTT
>TRBJ2-5|-|TRBV29-1|TRBD1
CSVDRGLLETQYF
TGCAGCGTGGACAGGGGGCTGTTGGAGACCCAGTACTTC
>TRBJ1-2|once|TRBV5-1|TRBD1
CASSRTGGEHGYTF
TGCGCCAGCAGCAGGACAGGGGGCGAACATGGCTACACCTTC
>TRBJ1-5|-|TRBV7-8|-
CASSLVGRASNQPQHF
TGTGCCAGCAGCTTAGTCGGCAGGGCTAGCAATCAGCCCCAGCATTTT
>TRBJ1-1|-|TRBV12-3/TRBV12-4|-
CASSFSVHTEAFF
TGTGCCAGCAGTTTCTCGGTACACACTGAAGCTTTCTTT
>TRBJ2-3|-|TRBV24-1|-
CATSDRTADTQYF
TGTGCCACCAGTGACAGGACAGCAGATACGCAGTATTTT
>TRBJ2-7|few|TRBV5-4|TRBD1
CASSHGTGLIEQYF
TGTGCCAGCAGCCACGGGACAGGGTTGATCGAGCAGTACTTC
>TRBJ1-2|-|TRBV27|TRBD1
CASSCPSGQAHYGYTF
TGTGCCAGCAGTTGTCCCTCGGGACAGGCGCACTATGGCTACACCTTC
>TRBJ1-1|-|TRBV7-3|-
CASSYTGQNTEAFF
TGTGCCAGCAGCTATACCGGACAGAACACTGAAGCTTTCTTT
>TRBJ2-5|-|TRBV5-4|TRBD2
CASSSRPSGGQGQETQYF
TGTGCCAGCAGCTCCCGTCCTAGCGGGGGGCAGGGCCAAGAGACCCAGTACTTC
>TRBJ1-3|-|TRBV9|TRBD1
CASSETSTGAGNTIYF
TGTGCCAGCAGCGAAACATCTACAGGGGCCGGAAACACCATATATTTT
>TRBJ1-6|-|TRBV27|-
CASSPRYRDNSPLHF
TGTGCCAGCAGCCCGCGATACAGAGATAATTCACCCCTCCACTTT
>TRBJ1-2|-|TRBV27|-
CASHGQGRAYGYTF
TGTGCCAGCCATGGCCAGGGGAGAGCCTATGGCTACACCTTC
>TRBJ1-1|few|TRBV5-1|-
CASSARGAEAFF
TGCGCCAGCAGCGCCCGAGGCGCTGAAGCTTTCTTT
>TRBJ1-2|-|TRBV6-2/TRBV6-3|-
CASSPGYGYTF
TGTGCCAGCAGTCCGGGTTATGGCTACACCTTC
>TRBJ2-7|-|TRBV5-6|-
CASSALGQGGYEQYF
TGTGCCAGCAGCGCGCTGGGGCAGGGGGGTTACGAGCAGTACTTC
>TRBJ2-7|-|TRBV6-1|-
CASSERGRGMGEQYF
TGTGCCAGCAGTGAAAGGGGCAGGGGCATGGGGGAGCAGTACTTC
>TRBJ1-2|-|TRBV7-6|TRBD1
CASSLGGQGAHYDYTF
TGTGCCAGCAGCTTAGGGGGACAGGGTGCCCACTATGACTACACCTTC
>TRBJ1-2|-|TRBV4-3|-
CASSQDFGVSNYGYTF
TGCGCCAGCAGCCAAGATTTCGGGGTGTCTAACTATGGCTACACCTTC
>TRBJ2-4|-|TRBV7-9|TRBD2
CASSLTSGSLLAKNIQYF
TGTGCCAGCAGCTTAACTAGCGGGTCCTTACTAGCCAAAAACATTCAGTACTTC
>TRBJ1-2|-|TRBV5-1|TRBD1
CASSLGTGDGYTF
TGCGCCAGCAGCTTGGGGACAGGCGACGGCTACACCTTC
>TRBJ1-2|-|TRBV6-5|-
CASHPSPLNYYGYTF
TGTGCCAGCCATCCATCCCCTCTAAACTACTATGGCTACACCTTC
>TRBJ2-1|-|TRBV9|-
CASSVLPGGNEQFF
TGTGCCAGCAGCGTACTCCCTGGCGGAAATGAGCAGTTCTTC
>TRBJ1-1|-|TRBV11-2|-
CASSLTSGANTEAFF
TGTGCCAGCAGCCTCACATCTGGGGCAAACACTGAAGCTTTCTTT
>TRBJ2-7|-|TRBV11-1|-
CASVGRANYEQYF
TGTGCCAGTGTTGGGCGGGCCAACTACGAGCAGTACTTC
>TRBJ2-3|-|TRBV27|TRBD2
CASSLLTSGGLSTDTQYF
TGTGCCAGCAGTTTATTAACTAGCGGGGGGCTAAGCACAGATACGCAGTATTTT
>TRBJ1-2|-|TRBV14|TRBD1
CASSHRQGNGYTF
TGTGCCAGCAGCCACCGACAGGGGAACGGCTACACCTTC
>TRBJ2-5|once|TRBV5-1|-
CASRGGAGSPMETQYF
TGCGCCAGCAGGGGTGGGGCCGGTTCCCCAATGGAGACCCAGTACTTC
>TRBJ1-4|-|TRBV19|TRBD1
CASSVRTGVANEKLFF
TGTGCCAGTAGTGTACGGACAGGGGTAGCTAATGAAAAACTGTTTTTT
>TRBJ2-3|-|TRBV29-1|TRBD2
CSALRTSAGDTQYF
TGCAGCGCTCTACGGACTAGCGCAGGGGATACGCAGTATTTT